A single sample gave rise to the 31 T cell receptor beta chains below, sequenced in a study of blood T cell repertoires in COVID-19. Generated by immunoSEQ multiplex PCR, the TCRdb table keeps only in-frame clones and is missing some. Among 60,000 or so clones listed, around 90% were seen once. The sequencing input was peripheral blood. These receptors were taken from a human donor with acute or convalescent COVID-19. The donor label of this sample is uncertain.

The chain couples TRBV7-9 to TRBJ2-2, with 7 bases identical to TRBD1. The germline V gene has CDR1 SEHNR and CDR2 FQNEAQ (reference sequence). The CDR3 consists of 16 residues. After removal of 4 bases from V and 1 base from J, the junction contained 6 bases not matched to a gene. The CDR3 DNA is TGTGCCAGCAGCTCTAGGACAGGTCGGAACACCGGGGAGCTGTTTTTT. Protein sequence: CASSSRTGRNTGELFF.

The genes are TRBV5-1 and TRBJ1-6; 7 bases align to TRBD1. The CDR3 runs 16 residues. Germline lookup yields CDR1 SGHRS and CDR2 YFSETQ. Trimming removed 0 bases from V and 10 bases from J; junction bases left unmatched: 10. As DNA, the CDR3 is TGCGCCAGCAGCTTGGCCTCAGGGGGTACGGGATCACCCCTCCACTTT. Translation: CASSLASGGTGSPLHF.

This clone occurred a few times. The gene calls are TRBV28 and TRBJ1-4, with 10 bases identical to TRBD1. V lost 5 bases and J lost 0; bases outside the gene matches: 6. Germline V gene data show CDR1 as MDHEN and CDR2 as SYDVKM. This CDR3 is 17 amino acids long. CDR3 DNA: TGTGCCAGCAGTAGGACAGGGGGAACGGCAACTAATGAAAAACTGTTTTTT. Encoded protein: CASSRTGGTATNEKLFF.

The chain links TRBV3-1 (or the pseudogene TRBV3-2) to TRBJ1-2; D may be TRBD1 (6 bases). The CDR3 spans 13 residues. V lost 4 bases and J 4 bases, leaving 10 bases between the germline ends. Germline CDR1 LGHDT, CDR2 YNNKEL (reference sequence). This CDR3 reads CASSRRDTYGYTF. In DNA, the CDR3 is TGTGCCAGCAGCCGACGGGACACCTATGGCTACACCTTC.

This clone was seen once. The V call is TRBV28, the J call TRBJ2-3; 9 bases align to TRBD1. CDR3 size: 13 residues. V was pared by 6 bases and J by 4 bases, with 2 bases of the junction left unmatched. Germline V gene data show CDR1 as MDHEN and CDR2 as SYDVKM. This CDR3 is CASRRQGADTQYF. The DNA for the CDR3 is TGTGCCAGCAGACGACAGGGGGCAGATACGCAGTATTTT.

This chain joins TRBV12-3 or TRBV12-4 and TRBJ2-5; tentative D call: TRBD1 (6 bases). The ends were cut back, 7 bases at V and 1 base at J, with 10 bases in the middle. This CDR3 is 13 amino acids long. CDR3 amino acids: CASKLDSQETQYF. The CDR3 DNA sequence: TGTGCCAGCAAATTGGACAGCCAAGAGACCCAGTACTTC.

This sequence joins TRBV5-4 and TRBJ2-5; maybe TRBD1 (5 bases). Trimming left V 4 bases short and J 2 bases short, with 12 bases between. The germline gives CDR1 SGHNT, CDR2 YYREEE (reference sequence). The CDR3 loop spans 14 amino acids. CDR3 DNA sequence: TGTGCCAGCAGCCCCCTTAGGGGACAAGAGACCCAGTACTTC. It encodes CASSPLRGQETQYF.

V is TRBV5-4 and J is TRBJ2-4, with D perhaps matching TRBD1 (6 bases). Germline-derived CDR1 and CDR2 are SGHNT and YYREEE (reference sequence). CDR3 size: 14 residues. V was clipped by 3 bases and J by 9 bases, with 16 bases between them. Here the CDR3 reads CASSSPGALPIQYF. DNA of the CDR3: TGTGCCAGCAGCTCCCCAGGGGCCCTCCCCATTCAGTACTTC.

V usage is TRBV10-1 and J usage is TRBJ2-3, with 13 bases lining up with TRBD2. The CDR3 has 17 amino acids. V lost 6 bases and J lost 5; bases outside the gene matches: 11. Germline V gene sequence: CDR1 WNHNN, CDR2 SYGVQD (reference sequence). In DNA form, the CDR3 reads TGCGCCAGCAGCCCGGGACTAGCGGGAAGCGGTGGAGATACGCAGTATTTT. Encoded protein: CASSPGLAGSGGDTQYF.

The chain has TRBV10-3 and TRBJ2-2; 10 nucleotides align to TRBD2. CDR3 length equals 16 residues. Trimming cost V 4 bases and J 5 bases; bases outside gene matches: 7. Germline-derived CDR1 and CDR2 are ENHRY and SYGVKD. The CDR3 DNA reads TGTGCCATCAGTGCTCTAGCGGGGGCGGATACCGGGGAGCTGTTTTTT. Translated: CAISALAGADTGELFF.

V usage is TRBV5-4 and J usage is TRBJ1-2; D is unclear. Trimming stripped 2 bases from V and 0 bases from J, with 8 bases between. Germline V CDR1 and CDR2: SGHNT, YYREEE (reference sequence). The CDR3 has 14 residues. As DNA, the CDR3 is TGTGCCAGCAGCTTCGTGGAGGCTAACTATGGCTACACCTTC. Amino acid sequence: CASSFVEANYGYTF.

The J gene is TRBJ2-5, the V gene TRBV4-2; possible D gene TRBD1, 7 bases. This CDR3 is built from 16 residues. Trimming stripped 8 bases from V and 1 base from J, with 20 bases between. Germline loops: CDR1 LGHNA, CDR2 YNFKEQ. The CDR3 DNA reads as TGTGCCAGCGCCCGGGCGGGACAGAACTTCCAAGAGACCCAGTACTTC. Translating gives CASARAGQNFQETQYF.

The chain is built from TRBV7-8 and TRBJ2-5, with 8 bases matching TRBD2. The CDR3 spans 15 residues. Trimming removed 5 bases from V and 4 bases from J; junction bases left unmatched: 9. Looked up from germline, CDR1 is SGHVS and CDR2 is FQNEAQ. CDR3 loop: CASSPRPSGGETQYF. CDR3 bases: TGTGCCAGCAGCCCCCGGCCAAGCGGGGGAGAGACCCAGTACTTC.

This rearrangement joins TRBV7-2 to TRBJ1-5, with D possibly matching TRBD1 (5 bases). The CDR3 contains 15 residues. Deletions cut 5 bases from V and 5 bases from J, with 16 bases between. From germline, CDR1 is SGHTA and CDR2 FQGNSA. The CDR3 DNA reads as TGTGCCAGCAGCCGCGACGGGGGGAGGGATCAGCCCCAGCATTTT. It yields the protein CASSRDGGRDQPQHF. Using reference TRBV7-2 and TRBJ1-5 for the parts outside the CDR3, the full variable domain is GAGVSQSPSNKVTEKGKDVELRCDPISGHTALYWYRQSLGQGLEFLIYFQGNSAPDKSGLPSDRFSAERTGGSVSTLTIQRTQQEDSAVYLCASSRDGGRDQPQHFGDGTRLSIL.

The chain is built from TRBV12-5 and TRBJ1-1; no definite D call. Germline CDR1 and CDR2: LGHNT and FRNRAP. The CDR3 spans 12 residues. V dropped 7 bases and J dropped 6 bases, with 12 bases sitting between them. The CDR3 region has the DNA TGTGCTAGTGCCCTTGGGCAGGCTGAAGCTTTCTTT. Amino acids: CASALGQAEAFF.

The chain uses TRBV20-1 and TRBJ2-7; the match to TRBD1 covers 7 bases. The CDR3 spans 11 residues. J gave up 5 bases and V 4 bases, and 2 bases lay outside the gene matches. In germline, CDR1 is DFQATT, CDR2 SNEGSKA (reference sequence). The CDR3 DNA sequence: TGCAGTGCTACCGACAGGGACGAGCAGTACTTC. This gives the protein CSATDRDEQYF.

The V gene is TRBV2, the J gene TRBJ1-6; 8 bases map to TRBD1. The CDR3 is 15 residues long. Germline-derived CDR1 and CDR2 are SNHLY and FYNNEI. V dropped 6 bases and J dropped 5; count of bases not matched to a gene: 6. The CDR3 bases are TGTGCCAGCAGGACGACAGGGGTAAATAATTCACCCCTCCACTTT. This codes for CASRTTGVNNSPLHF.

The CDR3 DNA reads as TGCAGCGTTGAAGAGGGCCTAGCAGAAGAGACCCAGTACTTC. This sequence encodes CSVEEGLAEETQYF. The chain employs TRBV29-1 and TRBJ2-5, with D perhaps matching TRBD2 (5 bases). Germline loops: CDR1 SQVTM, CDR2 ANQGSEA. Trimming cost V 0 bases and J 3 bases, with 11 bases left between them. This CDR3 is built from 14 residues.

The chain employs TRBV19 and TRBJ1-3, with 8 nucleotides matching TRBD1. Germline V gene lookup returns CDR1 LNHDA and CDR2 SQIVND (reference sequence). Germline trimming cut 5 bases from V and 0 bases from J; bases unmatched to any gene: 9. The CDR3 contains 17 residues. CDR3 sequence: CASSARTGPASGNTIYF. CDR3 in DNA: TGTGCCAGTAGTGCGCGGACAGGGCCAGCCTCTGGAAACACCATATATTTT.

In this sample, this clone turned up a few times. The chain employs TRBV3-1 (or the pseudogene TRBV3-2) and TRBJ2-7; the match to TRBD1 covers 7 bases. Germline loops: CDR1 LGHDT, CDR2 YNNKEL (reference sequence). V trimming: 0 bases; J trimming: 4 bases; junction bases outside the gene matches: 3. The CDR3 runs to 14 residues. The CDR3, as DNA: TGTGCCAGCAGCCAAGAACAGGGGCTGTACGAGCAGTACTTC. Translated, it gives CASSQEQGLYEQYF.

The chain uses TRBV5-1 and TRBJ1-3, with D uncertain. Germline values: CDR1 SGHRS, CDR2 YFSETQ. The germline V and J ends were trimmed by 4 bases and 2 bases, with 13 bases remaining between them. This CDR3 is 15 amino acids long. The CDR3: CASSQKNGAGNTIYF. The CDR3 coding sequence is TGCGCCAGCAGCCAAAAGAATGGAGCTGGAAACACCATATATTTT.

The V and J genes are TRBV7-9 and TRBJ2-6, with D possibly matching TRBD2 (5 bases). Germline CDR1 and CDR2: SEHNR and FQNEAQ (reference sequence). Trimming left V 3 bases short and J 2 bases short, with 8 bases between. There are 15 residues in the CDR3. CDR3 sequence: CASSLGDPGANVLTF. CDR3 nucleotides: TGTGCCAGCAGCTTGGGAGACCCTGGGGCCAACGTCCTGACTTTC.

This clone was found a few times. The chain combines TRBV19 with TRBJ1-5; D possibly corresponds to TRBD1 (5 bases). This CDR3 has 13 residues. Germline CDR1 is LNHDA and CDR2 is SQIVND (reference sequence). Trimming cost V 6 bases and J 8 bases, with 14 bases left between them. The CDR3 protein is CASSQPTVKPQHF. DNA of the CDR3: TGTGCCAGTAGCCAGCCGACAGTCAAGCCCCAGCATTTT.

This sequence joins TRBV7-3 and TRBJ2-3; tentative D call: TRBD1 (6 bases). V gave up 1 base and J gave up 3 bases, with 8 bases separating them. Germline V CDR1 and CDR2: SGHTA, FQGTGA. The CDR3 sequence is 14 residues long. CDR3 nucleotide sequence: TGTGCCAGCAGCTTAAACAGGGTAACAGATACGCAGTATTTT. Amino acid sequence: CASSLNRVTDTQYF.

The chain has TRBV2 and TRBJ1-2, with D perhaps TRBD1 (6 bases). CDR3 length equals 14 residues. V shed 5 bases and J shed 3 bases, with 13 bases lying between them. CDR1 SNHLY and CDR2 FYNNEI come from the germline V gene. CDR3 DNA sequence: TGTGCCAGCAGTATACAGGGTTACTACTATGGCTACACCTTC. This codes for CASSIQGYYYGYTF.

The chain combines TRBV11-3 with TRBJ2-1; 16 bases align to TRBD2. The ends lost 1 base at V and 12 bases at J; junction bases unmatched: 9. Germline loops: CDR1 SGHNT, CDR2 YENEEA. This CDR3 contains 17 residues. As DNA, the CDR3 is TGTGCCAGCAGCTTAGGGTACGGGACTAGCGGGAGGGTTGCGCAGTTCTTC. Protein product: CASSLGYGTSGRVAQFF.

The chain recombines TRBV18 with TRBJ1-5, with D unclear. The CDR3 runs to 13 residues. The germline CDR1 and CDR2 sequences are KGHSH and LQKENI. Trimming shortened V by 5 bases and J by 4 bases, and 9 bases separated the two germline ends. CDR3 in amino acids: CASSIQVNQPQHF. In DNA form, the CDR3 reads TGTGCCAGCTCAATCCAGGTTAATCAGCCCCAGCATTTT.

CDR3 amino acids: CASSYRTGGLNYGYTF. The CDR3 bases are TGTGCCAGCAGTTATCGGACAGGGGGTCTTAACTATGGCTACACCTTC. The rearrangement joins TRBV6-5 to TRBJ1-2, with 10 bases matching TRBD1. The CDR3 runs 16 residues. Trimming cost V 3 bases and J 1 base; bases outside gene matches: 5. From germline, CDR1 is MNHEY and CDR2 SVGAGI.

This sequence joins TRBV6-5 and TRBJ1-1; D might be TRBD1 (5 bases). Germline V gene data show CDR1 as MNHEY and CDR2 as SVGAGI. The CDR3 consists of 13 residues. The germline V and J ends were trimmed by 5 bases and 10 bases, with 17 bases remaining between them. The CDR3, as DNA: TGTGCCAGCAGTCCGCGACCCTCGGGGGTAGCTTTCTTT. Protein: CASSPRPSGVAFF.

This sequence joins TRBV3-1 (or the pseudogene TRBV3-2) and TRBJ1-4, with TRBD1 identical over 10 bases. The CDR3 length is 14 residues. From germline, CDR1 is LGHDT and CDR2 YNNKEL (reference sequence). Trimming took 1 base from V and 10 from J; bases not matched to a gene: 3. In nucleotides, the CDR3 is TGTGCCAGCAGCCAAGGTCGGGACAGGGGAAAACTGTTTTTT. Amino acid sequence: CASSQGRDRGKLFF.

The CDR3 DNA is TGTGCCAGCAGCACGGACACCTACGAGCAGTACTTC. This encodes CASSTDTYEQYF. The V call is TRBV11-2, the J call TRBJ2-7; the D gene is possibly TRBD1 (5 bases). Germline-derived CDR1 and CDR2 are SGHAT and FQNNGV. The CDR3 sequence is 12 residues long. Trimming stripped 5 bases from V and 2 bases from J, with 7 bases between.